This T cell receptor beta chain originates from a study of blood T cell repertoires in COVID-19. Study-wide context: The study counted Cohort 3 donors as recovered given two negative PCRs, clearance, or symptom resolution. Some COVID-19 samples were acute and others convalescent; all came from the United States, Italy and Spain.

How the authors handled the data: Estimation of nucleated cell counts was performed using reference gene primer amplification. Clones were read by immunoSEQ multiplex PCR, and TCRdb kept only the in-frame ones, dropping some. The V and J calls and clone size were taken over from that table, and D and trimming were inferred from the DNA. Here the sample spans a few hundred thousand clones, about 86% being singletons. The germline CDR1 and CDR2 sequences are SGHTS and YDEGEE. The CDR3 runs 18 residues. V lost 4 bases to trimming and J lost 2 bases; unmatched junction nucleotides: 15. Participants were placed into cohorts based on the clinical history they reported.

The origin of this receptor is a woman in her 50s in a cohort exposed to, infected with or recovered from COVID-19 (not recorded which). The source material was PBMCs or T cells enriched from blood (not recorded which). The chain joins TRBV5-8 to TRBJ2-1; 7 bases match TRBD1. CDR3: CASSRTWTGRLTYNEQFF. In DNA, the CDR3 is TGTGCCAGCAGCCGGACCTGGACAGGCCGGCTTACCTACAATGAGCAGTTCTTC.